The entry below gives a single T cell receptor beta chain sequence along with its context. This clonotype was detected many times. Its antigen is not yet known. Base qualities were left out, and no much larger clone turns up one base away. This sample was taken from a study of T cells in Graves' hyperthyroidism and ophthalmopathy (dated by TCRdb to the late 2010s). Looking at the study overall: Peripheral blood was sampled at the time of initial diagnosis, prior to any treatment. TCR V-J signatures able to tell the groups apart were searched for in a discovery cohort of approximately 95 patients, of whom around 42 had Graves' ophthalmopathy and around 58 had stable Graves' hyperthyroidism. An independent validation cohort of around 19 hyperthyroidism patients and roughly 16 patients who later progressed to ophthalmopathy tested prospective prediction of ophthalmopathy. For training and testing, the 80 to 100 patients in the discovery cohort were randomly divided in a 7:3 ratio. The study also compared thyroid tissue and blood T-cell repertoires from five or six Graves' hyperthyroidism patients. Once sampling was done, hyperthyroidism patients were given methimazole at a starting dose of 30 mg daily, whereas ophthalmopathy patients were given high-dose intravenous methylprednisolone. The paper reports TCR Vbeta CDR3 sequencing of roughly 140 peripheral blood samples: under 45 ophthalmopathy, 75 to 80 hyperthyroidism and about 17 progressor patients.

Overall results and qualifications from the work: In validation, the model predicted progression to ophthalmopathy a median of roughly 6.5 months before onset, with approximately 70% sensitivity and 72.22% specificity. Blood samples also contained most of the expanded thyroid clonotypes (frequency above 0.001), which suggests that blood repertoires may reflect thyroid immune responses. A 13 V-J signature model separated ophthalmopathy from stable hyperthyroidism, with roughly 88% sensitivity and 81.08% specificity in cross-validation and 80%/75% in testing. Sample size was not statistically predetermined, and blinding of investigators to group allocation was not performed.

The CDR3 numbers 15 residues from cysteine through phenylalanine. Only CDR3 DNA remains: 45 bases, in frame from the first base. V loses 7 bases, J loses 1 base, and the germline ends lie 17 bases apart. CDR1 MNHEY and CDR2 SVGEGT were looked up in the germline V gene. Ophthalmopathy patients had moderately to severely active disease, Clinical Activity Score of at least 3, NOSPECS grade of at least 4, and duration under 3 months. The study excluded patients with uncontrolled infections, other autoimmune diseases, pregnancy or lactation. Diagnoses were established on the basis of clinical symptoms, serum thyroxine and TRAb, thyroid ultrasound, and orbital computed tomography. PBMCs were isolated from about 10 ml of fresh peripheral blood by Ficoll-Paque density gradient centrifugation. Total RNA was extracted with Trizol reagent, and quality was checked on an Agilent 2100 Bioanalyzer. The TCR beta CDR3 regions were amplified from RNA transcripts. The TCR CDR3 was subjected to a first round of RT-PCR using the HTBI primer set and the Qiagen OneStep RT-PCR kit. Libraries were constructed in a second round of multiplex PCR, after which size selection and purification were carried out. Paired-end sequencing of the libraries was performed with 100 bp reads on an Illumina HiSeq2000. The study's own analysis went as follows. SOAPnuke was used to process the raw data, throwing out any read that contained adapters or uncalled bases, had a mean Phred below 15, or lacked an exact constant-primer or identifier match. COPE v1.2.5 was used to merge high-quality paired reads, and clonotypes were defined as unique nucleotide sequences. Clonotypes were aligned to IMGT TRBV, TRBD and TRBJ reference segments using MiTCR v1.1. Only V-J combinations with frequency above 0.0001, covering 99.2% of repertoires, were analysed. A TCS score was defined as the ratio between F50 (clonal expansion) and ExV (chaos), using BLOSUM62-based TCRdist between CDR3 peptides within each V-J. Welch's t-statistics and random forest reduced 500 to 550 V-J features to some 14, which were used in a naive Bayes classifier (R e1071). Using fastp at Q25 and MiXCR, TCRdb reprocessed the public reads and kept productive beta chains. Each CDR3 protein appears once, grouped with its most common genes and DNA. TCRdb's processing, not the study's, gives the V and J calls here. The sample data list 600,000 or so distinct CDR3 sequences, and 14% of these were observed just once. The ten most abundant clones make up about an eighth of the sample.

In this chain, TRBV6-2 or TRBV6-3 is recombined with TRBJ2-7; a confident D gene designation cannot be given. The sample was blood. The origin of this receptor is a woman aged 50 to 65 with Graves' ophthalmopathy. In nucleotides, the sequence is TGTGCCAGCACCAAGGCCACTCAACCATCCTACGAGCAGTACTTC. Its translation reads: CASTKATQPSYEQYF.